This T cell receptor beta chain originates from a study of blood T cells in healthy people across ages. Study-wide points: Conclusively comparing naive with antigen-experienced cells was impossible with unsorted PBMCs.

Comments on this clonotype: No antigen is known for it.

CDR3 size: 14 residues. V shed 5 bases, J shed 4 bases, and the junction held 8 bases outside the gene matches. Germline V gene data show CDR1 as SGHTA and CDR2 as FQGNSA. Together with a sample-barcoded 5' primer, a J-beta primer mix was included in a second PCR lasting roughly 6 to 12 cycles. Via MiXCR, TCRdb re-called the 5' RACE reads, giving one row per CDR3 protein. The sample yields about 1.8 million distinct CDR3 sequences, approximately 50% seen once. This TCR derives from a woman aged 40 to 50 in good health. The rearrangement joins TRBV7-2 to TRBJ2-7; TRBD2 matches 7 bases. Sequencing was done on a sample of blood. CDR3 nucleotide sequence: TGTGCCAGCAGCGTCAAAGCGGGGCTATACGAGCAGTACTTC. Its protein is CASSVKAGLYEQYF.